The 29 T cell receptor beta chains reported below all come from one sample, sequenced in a study of shared clonotypes between healthy human individuals. Profiling relied on immunoSEQ multiplex PCR, and the TCRdb table lists in-frame clones only, not all of them. Altogether 700,000 or so clones are present, about three quarters being singletons, with the ten largest covering approximately 1.8%. The material sequenced was memory CD4+ T cells sorted from blood. Subset noted: CD45RA-negative fraction. The receptors derive from a woman between 25 and 40 years old in good health.

The rearrangement uses TRBV28 and TRBJ1-4, with a possible D match to TRBD1 (5 bases). Per germline, CDR1 MDHEN and CDR2 SYDVKM. CDR3 size: 14 residues. V shed 5 bases and J shed 0 bases, with 7 bases lying between them. The CDR3 DNA follows: TGTGCCAGCAGTAAACAGGCAACTAATGAAAAACTGTTTTTT. Its translation is CASSKQATNEKLFF.

The chain carries TRBV2 and TRBJ2-7, with a tentative D call TRBD1 (6 bases). The CDR3 consists of 14 residues. Germline lookup yields CDR1 SNHLY and CDR2 FYNNEI. V dropped 4 bases and J dropped 2 bases, with 12 bases sitting between them. DNA of the CDR3: TGTGCCAGCAGTGGCCTCGACAGGCCCTACGAGCAGTACTTC. It codes for CASSGLDRPYEQYF.

The chain has TRBV27 and TRBJ2-7, with 11 bases matching TRBD1. V lost 2 bases, J lost 0 bases, and 6 bases stayed unmatched. The CDR3 extends over 17 amino acids. Germline-derived CDR1 and CDR2 are MNHEY and SMNVEV (reference sequence). CDR3 region: CASSLSPGTGGSYEQYF. DNA for the CDR3: TGTGCCAGCAGTTTAAGCCCTGGGACAGGGGGCTCCTACGAGCAGTACTTC.

V is TRBV19 and J is TRBJ2-1; D gene ambiguous. V was cut by 2 bases and J by 6 bases, with 14 bases left in between. CDR1 LNHDA and CDR2 SQIVND come from the germline V gene (reference sequence). CDR3 length: 15 residues. The CDR3, as DNA: TGTGCCAGTAGTATATTACCGGGCTCCGGCAATGAGCAGTTCTTC. Protein: CASSILPGSGNEQFF.

The chain links TRBV10-1 to TRBJ1-3; D not certain. The germline CDR1 and CDR2 sequences are WNHNN and SYGVQD (reference sequence). Trimming took off 7 bases at V and 5 bases at J, with 12 bases between the two ends. The CDR3 has 13 residues. The CDR3 reads CASIYSRRNTIYF. The DNA of the CDR3 is TGCGCCAGCATCTACAGTAGAAGAAACACCATATATTTT.

V gene TRBV4-2 combines with J gene TRBJ2-2; no clear D gene. The germline V gene has CDR1 LGHNA and CDR2 YNFKEQ. Trimming cost V 0 bases and J 3 bases, with 11 bases left between them. CDR3 size: 16 residues. The CDR3 DNA follows: TGTGCCAGCAGCCAAGATAACAGAAAACACACCGGGGAGCTGTTTTTT. It codes for CASSQDNRKHTGELFF.

The rearrangement links TRBV5-1 to TRBJ2-1; no definite D call. Germline V lookup: CDR1 SGHRS, CDR2 YFSETQ. V gave up 2 bases and J gave up 8 bases, with 11 bases separating them. The CDR3 extends over 13 amino acids. The CDR3 reads CASSFGLVHEQFF. CDR3 sequence (DNA): TGCGCCAGCAGCTTTGGCCTAGTTCATGAGCAGTTCTTC.

Remarks on this clone: Different DNA sequences within this sample yield the same CDR3. The gene calls are TRBV28 and TRBJ2-7, with a tentative D call TRBD2 (5 bases). CDR3 length equals 13 residues. Trimming took 3 bases from V and 4 from J, leaving 10 bases between them. Germline values: CDR1 MDHEN, CDR2 SYDVKM. The CDR3 DNA reads TGTGCCAGCAGTTTCGGCGGGTCATACGAGCAGTACTTC. Its protein product is CASSFGGSYEQYF.

Here the CDR3 reads CASGIPAGGEQYF. CDR3 DNA sequence: TGCGCCAGCGGCATCCCAGCGGGAGGCGAGCAGTACTTC. The V call is TRBV10-2, the J call TRBJ2-7, with 9 bases identical to TRBD2. The germline CDR1 and CDR2 sequences are WSHSY and SAAADI. Trimming at V came to 8 bases and at J to 6 bases, leaving 8 bases not matched to a gene. CDR3 length: 13 residues.

On this clone: The same CDR3 is also encoded by other DNA sequences in this sample. The chain uses TRBV5-1 and TRBJ2-1; D uncertain. V was cut by 1 base and J by 0 bases, with 8 bases left in between. The V gene's germline CDR1 is SGHRS and CDR2 YFSETQ. CDR3 length: 15 residues. The chain's CDR3 is CASSLSSASYNEQFF. CDR3 bases: TGCGCCAGCAGCTTGTCCAGTGCCTCCTACAATGAGCAGTTCTTC.

The genes are TRBV10-3 and TRBJ2-5; no clear D. The V end was cut by 3 bases, the J end by 5 bases, with 7 bases between. Per the germline V gene, CDR1 is ENHRY and CDR2 is SYGVKD. The CDR3 has 12 amino acids. The DNA of the CDR3 is TGTGCCATCAGTGAAAGGGTTGAGACCCAGTACTTC. Its translation is CAISERVETQYF.

This clone was recorded a few times. V is TRBV19 and J is TRBJ1-4; D is unresolved. Germline CDR1 reads LNHDA; CDR2 reads SQIVND (reference sequence). V lost 4 bases, J lost 8 bases, and 17 bases lay in between. CDR3 size: 15 residues. The CDR3 here is CASSTSDGLAEKLFF. The CDR3 DNA reads as TGTGCCAGTAGTACATCCGACGGGTTGGCGGAAAAACTGTTTTTT.

The chain joins TRBV28 to TRBJ2-1; the match to TRBD2 covers 13 bases. With V trimmed by 6 bases and J by 5 bases, 16 bases remained unmatched. CDR1 and CDR2 (germline): MDHEN, SYDVKM. There are 19 residues in the CDR3. As DNA, the CDR3 is TGTGCCAGCAGAACCCCCGGGACTAGCGGGACCCTCCTTCACAATGAGCAGTTCTTC. This encodes CASRTPGTSGTLLHNEQFF.

This chain links TRBV27 with TRBJ2-2, with D unresolved. This CDR3 is 13 amino acids long. CDR1 MNHEY and CDR2 SMNVEV come from the germline V gene (reference sequence). The V gene lost 3 bases and the J gene lost 4 bases, with 6 bases spanning the gap. Here the CDR3 reads CASSFHGTGELFF. The CDR3 region has the DNA TGTGCCAGCAGTTTCCATGGCACCGGGGAGCTGTTTTTT.

On this clone: This CDR3 is also generated by other DNA sequences in the sample. The rearrangement joins TRBV19 to TRBJ2-7; weak D call: TRBD1 (6 bases). CDR1 is LNHDA and CDR2 is SQIVND in the germline V gene (reference sequence). The CDR3 consists of 13 residues. The V gene lost 4 bases and the J gene lost 1 base, with 8 bases spanning the gap. CDR3 region: CASSRQESYEQYF. CDR3 nucleotide sequence: TGTGCCAGTAGTAGACAGGAGTCCTACGAGCAGTACTTC.

Details on this clone: Because the CDR3's place on the DNA is in doubt, the DNA is left out and the CDR3 is given as listed by TCRdb. The genes are TRBV29-1 and TRBJ1-1; whether TRBD1, the table's D call, matches the DNA was not checked. Germline V gives CDR1 SQVTM, CDR2 ANQGSEA. A total of 13 residues make up the CDR3, ends included. CDR3 region: CSVGPGQGAGAFF.

The J gene is TRBJ2-7, the V gene TRBV2; D is ambiguous. CDR3 length: 14 amino acids. The ends were cut back, 0 bases at V and 0 bases at J, with 6 bases in the middle. Germline assignment: CDR1 SNHLY and CDR2 FYNNEI. DNA of the CDR3: TGTGCCAGCAGTGAAGCGGGTTACTCCTACGAGCAGTACTTC. It yields the protein CASSEAGYSYEQYF.

This chain joins TRBV9 and TRBJ1-3, with D possibly matching TRBD1 (6 bases). The CDR3 has 18 residues. Germline loops: CDR1 SGDLS, CDR2 YYNGEE. The V gene lost 1 base and the J gene lost 0 bases, with 17 bases spanning the gap. CDR3 nucleotide sequence: TGTGCCAGCAGCGTAAGCGTGTACTCAGGGGTCTCTGGAAACACCATATATTTT. It specifies CASSVSVYSGVSGNTIYF.

The V gene is TRBV5-6, the J gene TRBJ2-1; TRBD1 matches at 7 bases. Germline assignment: CDR1 SGHDT and CDR2 YYEEEE. The CDR3 is 14 amino acids. The V and J ends lost 1 base and 10 bases, in that order; junction bases with no gene match: 8. The CDR3 sequence: CASSLIEGAREQFF. CDR3 nucleotides: TGTGCCAGCAGCTTGATCGAGGGGGCCCGAGAGCAGTTCTTC.

The chain is built from TRBV7-2 and TRBJ1-2; no reliable D call. Germline V lookup: CDR1 SGHTA, CDR2 FQGNSA. The CDR3 has 15 amino acids. V lost 5 bases and J lost 4, with 17 bases in between. The CDR3 bases are TGTGCCAGCAGCCCCTACCAGTCGGAGCCCTATGGCTACACCTTC. Encoded protein: CASSPYQSEPYGYTF.

This chain connects TRBV19 to TRBJ1-1, with TRBD1 identical over 7 bases. Germline-derived CDR1 and CDR2 are LNHDA and SQIVND (reference sequence). The CDR3 runs 14 residues. V lost 5 bases and J lost 1; bases outside the gene matches: 4. The CDR3 loop is CASSAGDRNTEAFF. CDR3 coding DNA: TGTGCCAGTAGTGCTGGGGACAGGAACACTGAAGCTTTCTTT.

This chain connects TRBV7-7 to TRBJ2-2, with no clear D. V dropped 4 bases and J dropped 3 bases, with 9 bases sitting between them. CDR1 and CDR2 (germline): SSHAT, FNYEAQ (reference sequence). The CDR3 sequence is 14 residues long. DNA of the CDR3: TGTGCCAGCAGCTCCGACCGTTACACCGGGGAGCTGTTTTTT. As protein: CASSSDRYTGELFF.

The chain has TRBV7-2 and TRBJ2-2; D remains ambiguous. CDR1 is SGHTA and CDR2 is FQGNSA in the germline V gene. There are 13 residues in the CDR3. Trimming left V 3 bases short and J 4 bases short, with 6 bases between. In DNA, the CDR3 is TGTGCCAGCAGCTTCTCGAGCACCGGGGAGCTGTTTTTT. Translating it yields CASSFSSTGELFF.

The chain is built from TRBV2 and TRBJ1-1; 9 bases align to TRBD1. Germline V gene data show CDR1 as SNHLY and CDR2 as FYNNEI. The CDR3 is 15 amino acids. The V gene end was trimmed by 7 bases and the J gene end by 1 base; junction bases not matched to a gene: 7. CDR3 in DNA: TGTGCCAGCATAGATTCGGACAGGGGGAACACTGAAGCTTTCTTT. Its translation: CASIDSDRGNTEAFF.

This clone was counted once. The same CDR3 also results from other DNA sequences found in this sample. The chain combines TRBV18 with TRBJ2-7; no reliable D call. This CDR3 contains 12 residues. Germline V gene sequence: CDR1 KGHSH, CDR2 LQKENI. Trimming left V 2 bases short and J 0 bases short, with 2 bases between. CDR3 loop: CASSPGSYEQYF. The CDR3 DNA follows: TGTGCCAGCTCACCAGGCTCCTACGAGCAGTACTTC.

CDR3 sequence (DNA): TGTGCCAGCAGCTTAGGACAGGAGCTCTACGAGCAGTACTTC. It translates to CASSLGQELYEQYF. The chain couples TRBV7-9 to TRBJ2-7, with D maybe TRBD1 (6 bases). The length of the CDR3 is 14 residues. Trimming shortened V by 1 base and J by 3 bases, and 10 bases separated the two germline ends. Germline CDR1 SEHNR, CDR2 FQNEAQ (reference sequence).

The rearrangement joins TRBV28 to TRBJ2-7, with 7 bases matching TRBD1. The V and J ends lost 7 bases and 1 base, in that order; junction bases with no gene match: 7. CDR3 size: 14 residues. The germline gives CDR1 MDHEN, CDR2 SYDVKM. The CDR3 loop is CASKTGSLSYEQYF. The CDR3 DNA follows: TGTGCCAGCAAGACAGGGTCTTTGTCCTACGAGCAGTACTTC. Complete variable domain (other parts from reference TRBV28 and TRBJ2-7): DVKVTQSSRYLVKRTGEKVFLECVQDMDHENMFWYRQDPGLGLRLIYFSYDVKMKEKGDIPEGYSVSREKKERFSLILESASTNQTSMYLCASKTGSLSYEQYFGPGTRLTVT.

J is TRBJ2-7 and V is TRBV9; maybe TRBD2 (6 bases). V dropped 3 bases and J dropped 2 bases, with 12 bases sitting between them. Germline V lookup: CDR1 SGDLS, CDR2 YYNGEE. The CDR3 is 14 residues long. The chain's CDR3 is CASSGSGFTYEQYF. CDR3 nucleotide sequence: TGTGCCAGCAGCGGTAGCGGTTTTACCTACGAGCAGTACTTC.

This chain joins TRBV9 and TRBJ2-3; D possibly corresponds to TRBD1 (6 bases). Trimming removed 3 bases at V and 1 base at J, with 18 bases between. Germline-derived CDR1 and CDR2 are SGDLS and YYNGEE. CDR3 length: 17 residues. CDR3 coding DNA: TGTGCCAGCAGCGAAACCGGGACACAAATACGCACAGATACGCAGTATTTT. It specifies CASSETGTQIRTDTQYF.